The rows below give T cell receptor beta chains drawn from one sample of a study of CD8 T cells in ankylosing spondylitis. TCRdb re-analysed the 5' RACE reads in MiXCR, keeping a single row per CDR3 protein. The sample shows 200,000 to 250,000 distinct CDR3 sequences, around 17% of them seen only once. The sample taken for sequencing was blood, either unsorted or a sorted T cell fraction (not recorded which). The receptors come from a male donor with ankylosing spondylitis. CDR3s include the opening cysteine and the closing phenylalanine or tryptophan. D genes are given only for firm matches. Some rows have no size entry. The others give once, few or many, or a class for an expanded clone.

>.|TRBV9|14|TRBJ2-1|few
TGTGCCAGCAGCGTAGGAGGCGCGGGGAATGAGCAGTTCTTC
CASSVGGAGNEQFF
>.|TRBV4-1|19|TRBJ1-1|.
TGCGCCAGCAGCCAAGTGGCAGGTCCCGTCCTCGATGGGAACACTGAAGCTTTCTTT
CASSQVAGPVLDGNTEAFF
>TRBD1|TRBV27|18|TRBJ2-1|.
TGTGCCAGCAGTTTGGACAGACAGGGGGCCACCCGTTTGGATGAGCAGTTCTTC
CASSLDRQGATRLDEQFF
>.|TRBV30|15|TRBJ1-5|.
TGTGCCTGGAGTGTAGGGACGTCTAGCAATCAGCCCCAGCATTTT
CAWSVGTSSNQPQHF
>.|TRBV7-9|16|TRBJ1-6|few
TGTGCCAGCAGCTCCTCCAGTAGCTCCTATAATTCACCCCTCCACTTT
CASSSSSSSYNSPLHF
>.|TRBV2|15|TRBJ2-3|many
TGTGCCAGCAGTGATGGCAGAATCTTCACAGATACGCAGTATTTT
CASSDGRIFTDTQYF
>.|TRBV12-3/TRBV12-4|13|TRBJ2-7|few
TGTGCCAGCGGGACGACGGGGTTTTACGAGCAGTACTTC
CASGTTGFYEQYF
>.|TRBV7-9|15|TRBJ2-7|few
TGTGCCAGCAGCTTAGCGTCAGTTGGAGGCAGCGAGCAGTACTTC
CASSLASVGGSEQYF
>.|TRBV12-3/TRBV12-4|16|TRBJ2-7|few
TGTGCCAGCAGGTTAAGCTCCCCTGGGACAACCTACGAGCAGTACTTC
CASRLSSPGTTYEQYF
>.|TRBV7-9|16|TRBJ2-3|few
TGTGCCAGCAGCGTCATCCTAGGGGGGATTACAGATACGCAGTATTTT
CASSVILGGITDTQYF
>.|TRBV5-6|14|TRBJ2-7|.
TGTGCCAGCAGCTTCCGGCAGGGGCCCTACGAGCAGTACTTC
CASSFRQGPYEQYF
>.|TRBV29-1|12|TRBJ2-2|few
TGCAGCGTTTCCACGGCCACCGGGGAGCTGTTTTTT
CSVSTATGELFF
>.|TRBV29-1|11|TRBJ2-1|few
TGCAGCGTTGAAGAGTCTAGTAAACAGTTCTTC
CSVEESSKQFF
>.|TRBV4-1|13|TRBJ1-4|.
TGCGCCAGCAGCCAGGGTCCGGGTGAAAAACTGTTTTTT
CASSQGPGEKLFF
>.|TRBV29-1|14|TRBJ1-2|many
TGCAGCGTTCAGGACAGCAAAGCTAACTATGGCTACACCTTC
CSVQDSKANYGYTF
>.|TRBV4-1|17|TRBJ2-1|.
TGCGCCAGCAGCCAAGTCCCAGAGGAGGGGGCTCTCAATGAGCAGTTCTTC
CASSQVPEEGALNEQFF
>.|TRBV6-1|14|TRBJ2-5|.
TGTGCCAGCTCTACGGGGGCACCAACGGAGACCCAGTACTTC
CASSTGAPTETQYF
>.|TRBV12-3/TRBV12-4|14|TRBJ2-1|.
TGTGCCAGCTCAAGCCAGGGAAACTACAATGAGCAGTTCTTC
CASSSQGNYNEQFF
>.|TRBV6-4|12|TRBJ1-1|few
TGTGCCATCCCGGTTCGGGAGGCTGAAGCTTTCTTT
CAIPVREAEAFF
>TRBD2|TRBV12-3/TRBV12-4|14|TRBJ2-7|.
TGTGCCAGCAGTCCGGGACTAGGAGCCTACGAGCAGTACTTC
CASSPGLGAYEQYF
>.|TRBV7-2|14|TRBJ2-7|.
TGTGCCAGCAGCTTACAGGAGATCTCCTACGAGCAGTACTTC
CASSLQEISYEQYF
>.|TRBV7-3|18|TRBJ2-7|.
TGTGCCAGCAGCTTAATTCTGGCGGGGGCCTTGATCTCCTACGAGCAGTACTTC
CASSLILAGALISYEQYF
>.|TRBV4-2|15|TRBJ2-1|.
TGTGCCAGCAGCCAAAGCCCCCTGACAGGCGATGAGCAGTTCTTC
CASSQSPLTGDEQFF
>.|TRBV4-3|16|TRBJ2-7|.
TGCGCCAGCAGCCAAGGTCCGGCGGGTAGATCCTACGAGCAGTACTTC
CASSQGPAGRSYEQYF
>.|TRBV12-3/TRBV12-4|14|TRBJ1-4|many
TGTGCCAGCAGCGAGAGCGCAACTAATGAAAAACTGTTTTTT
CASSESATNEKLFF
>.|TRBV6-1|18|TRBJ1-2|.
TGTGCCAGCTCCCCAGGACTTTCGACCCCAGGCCTGAACTATGGCTACACCTTC
CASSPGLSTPGLNYGYTF
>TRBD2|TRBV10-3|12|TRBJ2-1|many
TGTGCCATCAGTGCGGGGAGGGATGAGCAGTTCTTC
CAISAGRDEQFF
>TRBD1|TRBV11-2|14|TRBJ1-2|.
TGTGCCAGCAGCTTGGGACAGATCGACTATGGCTACACCTTC
CASSLGQIDYGYTF
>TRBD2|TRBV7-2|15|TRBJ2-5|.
TGTGCCAGCAGCTTTCCGGGAGGGCTCCAAGAGACCCAGTACTTC
CASSFPGGLQETQYF
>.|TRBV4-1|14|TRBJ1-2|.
TGCGCCAGCAGCCCCACTATGGACGGACATGGCTACACCTTC
CASSPTMDGHGYTF
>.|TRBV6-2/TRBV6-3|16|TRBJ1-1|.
TGTGCCAGCACTTACAATTCCAGGGGCAAGGACACTGAAGCTTTCTTT
CASTYNSRGKDTEAFF
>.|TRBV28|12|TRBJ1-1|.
TGTGCCAGCAGTTTGAGGGGCTCAGAAGCTTTCTTT
CASSLRGSEAFF
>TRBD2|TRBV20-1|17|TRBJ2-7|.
TGCAGTGCTAGAGCTCCTAGCGGGGGGCCCCGCTCCTACGAGCAGTACTTC
CSARAPSGGPRSYEQYF